These 2 T cell receptor beta chains were sequenced from one sample in a study of cytomegalovirus exposure and HLA in healthy donors. The PCR employed 60 Vbeta primers together with 13 Jbeta primers. The repertoire was sequenced with immunoSEQ multiplex PCR; TCRdb's copy has only in-frame clones and lacks some. The sample has about 100,000 clones, roughly four fifths seen once; the top ten hold less than 11%. The specimen was PBMCs. These receptors were collected from a man in his fifties in good health and CMV-seronegative.

J is TRBJ1-5 and V is TRBV18, with a weak D call TRBD1 (5 bases). The CDR3 length is 14 residues. V lost 6 bases and J 5 bases, leaving 14 bases between the germline ends. Per the germline V gene, CDR1 is KGHSH and CDR2 is LQKENI. The CDR3 sequence is CASSDGHRYQPQHF. The CDR3 nucleotides are TGTGCCAGCTCCGACGGACACCGTTATCAGCCCCAGCATTTT.

V is TRBV21-1 and J is TRBJ1-5; the tabulated D call, TRBD1, remains unverified against the DNA. TRBV21-1 is flagged as a pseudogene. The CDR3 covers 18 residues. The CDR3 nucleotides read TGTGCCAGCAGCAAAGGGGCTGAACCTATACCAAATAACCAGCCCCAGCATTTT. Translated: CASSKGAEPIPNNQPQHF.